Below are 27 T cell receptor beta chains sequenced from a single sample in a study of T cells in narcolepsy. The assay was immunoSEQ multiplex PCR, and TCRdb's table has in-frame clones only and misses some. Among under 35,000 clones listed, about 85% were seen once. Source material: memory (CD45RA-) CD4+ T cells from blood. Receptors originate from a human donor in good health.

V usage is TRBV5-1 and J usage is TRBJ1-1, with 8 nucleotides matching TRBD1. This CDR3 contains 13 residues. The V segment lost 1 base and the J segment 4 bases; nucleotides outside the gene matches: 0. In germline, CDR1 is SGHRS, CDR2 YFSETQ. The CDR3 loop reads CASSLTGGTEAFF. CDR3 DNA: TGCGCCAGCAGCTTGACAGGGGGCACTGAAGCTTTCTTT.

This clone was picked up a small number of times. The rearrangement uses TRBV13 and TRBJ2-7, with D possibly being TRBD1 (5 bases). V lost 5 bases and J 4 bases, leaving 15 bases between the germline ends. The CDR3 has 14 residues. Germline loops: CDR1 PRHDT, CDR2 FYEKMQ (reference sequence). CDR3 region: CASSLRTSLYEQYF. The DNA for the CDR3 is TGTGCCAGCAGCCTCCGGACATCATTATACGAGCAGTACTTC.

This chain joins TRBV7-9 and TRBJ2-7; 8 bases are shared with TRBD2. In germline, CDR1 is SEHNR, CDR2 FQNEAQ (reference sequence). Unmatched junction bases numbered 10, after V lost 5 bases and J lost 4 bases. The CDR3 consists of 15 residues. The CDR3 DNA sequence: TGTGCCAGCAGCCCATGGTATAGCGGGAAGTACGAGCAGTACTTC. The encoded protein is CASSPWYSGKYEQYF.

The chain uses TRBV5-6 and TRBJ1-3, with TRBD1 as a possible D gene (6 bases). Per the germline V gene, CDR1 is SGHDT and CDR2 is YYEEEE. V lost 2 bases to trimming and J lost 0 bases, with 12 bases between them. The CDR3 has 16 amino acids. The DNA for the CDR3 is TGTGCCAGCAGCTTTGGGGGGCTGAACTCTGGAAACACCATATATTTT. It codes for CASSFGGLNSGNTIYF.

The rearrangement joins TRBV15 to TRBJ2-5; tentative D call: TRBD2 (5 bases). TRBJ2-7 matches the DNA end more closely, so the J call is doubtful. The CDR3 runs 14 residues. CDR1 and CDR2 (germline): LNHNV, YYDKDF (reference sequence). The CDR3: CATSRAGGSYEQYF. In DNA form, the CDR3 reads TGTGCCACCAGCAGAGCTGGAGGATCCTACGAGCAGTACTTC.

The chain uses TRBV6-5 and TRBJ2-5; 7 nucleotides match TRBD2. TRBJ2-7 explains the end of the DNA better; the J call may be wrong. The CDR3 consists of 15 residues. Germline V gene lookup returns CDR1 MNHEY and CDR2 SVGAGI. The CDR3 region is CASSYLAVSSYEQYF. The CDR3 DNA sequence: TGTGCCAGCAGTTATCTAGCGGTTAGCTCCTACGAGCAGTACTTC.

This rearrangement joins TRBV28 to TRBJ1-1; 7 positions agree with TRBD1. Germline V gives CDR1 MDHEN, CDR2 SYDVKM. V dropped 6 bases and J dropped 1; count of bases not matched to a gene: 11. This CDR3 comprises 16 residues. CDR3 residues: CASRESGGPGNTEAFF. The CDR3 nucleotides are TGTGCCAGCAGGGAATCAGGGGGGCCAGGGAACACTGAAGCTTTCTTT.

The CDR3 coding sequence is TGCGCCAGCAGGCCCGGGACAGGCCCGGGGGAGACCCAGTACTTC. Residues: CASRPGTGPGETQYF. The chain couples TRBV4-1 to TRBJ2-5; 8 positions match TRBD1. The CDR3 totals 15 residues. Germline CDR1 reads MGHRA; CDR2 reads YSYEKL. With V trimmed by 6 bases and J by 5 bases, 11 bases remained unmatched.

This CDR3 reads CASSASGGSYEQYF. CDR3 nucleotide sequence: TGTGCCAGCAGTGCATCCGGGGGATCCTACGAGCAGTACTTC. The chain joins TRBV2 to TRBJ2-7; weak D call: TRBD2 (6 bases). The CDR3 has 14 amino acids. CDR1 is SNHLY, CDR2 FYNNEI, per germline. The germline V and J ends were trimmed by 4 bases and 1 base, with 11 bases remaining between them.

As DNA, the CDR3 is TGTGCCACCAGCAGCGGGTGGTCTAATGGCTACACCTTC. It specifies CATSSGWSNGYTF. The V call is TRBV15, the J call TRBJ1-2; D is uncertain. The ends were cut back, 3 bases at V and 6 bases at J, with 11 bases in the middle. The CDR3 spans 13 residues. Germline values: CDR1 LNHNV, CDR2 YYDKDF (reference sequence).

The chain joins TRBV6-5 to TRBJ2-7; no clear D. The V gene lost 2 bases and the J gene lost 9 bases, with 11 bases spanning the gap. Germline CDR1 and CDR2: MNHEY and SVGAGI. The CDR3 is 12 residues long. The CDR3 DNA follows: TGTGCCAGCAGTTACGTCGGGTCATCGCAGTACTTC. Its translation: CASSYVGSSQYF.

The genes are TRBV4-1 and TRBJ2-1, with 10 bases identical to TRBD2. This CDR3 contains 18 residues. Germline trimming cut 1 base from V and 7 bases from J; bases unmatched to any gene: 13. The V gene's germline CDR1 is MGHRA and CDR2 YSYEKL. In nucleotides, the CDR3 is TGCGCCAGCAGCCAAGTAGACCTGGGACTAGCGACAAGGAATGAGCAGTTCTTC. Protein sequence: CASSQVDLGLATRNEQFF.

J is TRBJ2-5 and V is TRBV11-2; weak D call: TRBD1 (6 bases). Germline V CDR1 and CDR2: SGHAT, FQNNGV. Between the trimmed V and J ends, which lost 1 base and 4 bases, there was a span of 13 bases. The CDR3 loop spans 15 amino acids. The CDR3 loop is CASSLGAGAAETQYF. The CDR3 nucleotides are TGTGCCAGCAGCTTAGGGGCAGGGGCGGCAGAGACCCAGTACTTC.

The V and J genes are TRBV19 and TRBJ2-1; 10 nucleotides match TRBD1. Germline values: CDR1 LNHDA, CDR2 SQIVND (reference sequence). V lost 3 bases and J lost 9; bases outside the gene matches: 11. The CDR3 contains 16 residues. DNA for the CDR3: TGTGCCAGTAGTATTTTAGTGGGACAGGGGATAGGTGAGCAGTTCTTC. Amino acid sequence: CASSILVGQGIGEQFF.

The chain has TRBV5-8 and TRBJ2-5, with 13 bases aligning to TRBD2. The CDR3 has 16 amino acids. The junction had 4 bases not matched to a gene; V was cut back by 0 bases and J by 5 bases. Germline V gives CDR1 SGHTS, CDR2 YDEGEE. CDR3 region: CASSLGLAGGAETQYF. In DNA, the CDR3 is TGTGCCAGCAGCTTGGGACTAGCGGGGGGAGCGGAGACCCAGTACTTC.

V is TRBV4-3 and J is TRBJ2-5, with no clear D. The J call may be in error: the DNA end matches TRBJ2-7 better. The CDR3 runs to 13 residues. The germline V gene encodes CDR1 LGHNA and CDR2 YSLEER. The CDR3, as DNA: TGCGCCAGCAGCCAAGTTTTAGGGATCGAGCAGTACTTC. Amino acid sequence: CASSQVLGIEQYF.

The gene calls are TRBV9 and TRBJ1-2; no firm D call. V shed 1 base and J shed 1 base, with 8 bases lying between them. This CDR3 has 14 amino acids. Germline loops: CDR1 SGDLS, CDR2 YYNGEE. The CDR3 sequence is CASSVSSGNYGYTF. CDR3 in DNA: TGTGCCAGCAGCGTATCCTCGGGTAACTATGGCTACACCTTC.

In this sample, this clone turned up a few times. The gene calls are TRBV5-1 and TRBJ2-7; 8 nucleotides match TRBD2. Germline V gene lookup returns CDR1 SGHRS and CDR2 YFSETQ. The CDR3 length is 15 residues. V shed 6 bases, J shed 1 base, and the junction held 9 bases outside the gene matches. The DNA for the CDR3 is TGCGCCAGCACCCCGGGGGGGGGAAGGTCCTACGAGCAGTACTTC. Residues: CASTPGGGRSYEQYF.

V usage is TRBV10-3 and J usage is TRBJ2-7; no reliable D call. There are 14 residues in the CDR3. Germline loops: CDR1 ENHRY, CDR2 SYGVKD. V was pared by 3 bases and J by 3 bases, with 12 bases between. The CDR3 nucleotides read TGTGCCATCAGTGATATTAATAGGCGCTACGAGCAGTACTTC. Translation gives CAISDINRRYEQYF.

CDR3 sequence reads: CASSPAGDGETQYF. The CDR3 DNA sequence: TGTGCCAGCTCACCGGCGGGAGACGGGGAGACCCAGTACTTC. This chain joins TRBV18 and TRBJ2-5; 7 positions match TRBD2. From germline, CDR1 is KGHSH and CDR2 LQKENI. With 3 bases clipped from V and 5 bases from J, the junction kept 6 bases outside the gene matches. The CDR3 consists of 14 residues.

The table lists this clone with a few counts. CDR3 nucleotide sequence: TGTGCCAGCGGGCTGGGACAGTATAGCAATCAGCCCCAGCATTTT. Amino acid sequence: CASGLGQYSNQPQHF. The V gene is TRBV6-5, the J gene TRBJ1-5; 7 nucleotides line up with TRBD1. Trimming cost V 8 bases and J 0 bases; bases outside gene matches: 7. There are 15 residues in the CDR3. Per germline, CDR1 MNHEY and CDR2 SVGAGI.

The chain has TRBV9 and TRBJ1-2, with D perhaps matching TRBD1 (5 bases). Germline CDR1 SGDLS, CDR2 YYNGEE. Trimming took off 0 bases at V and 7 bases at J, with 13 bases between the two ends. CDR3 size: 14 residues. The CDR3 sequence is CASSVEAQGSGYTF. CDR3 in DNA: TGTGCCAGCAGCGTAGAGGCCCAGGGAAGTGGCTACACCTTC.

This clone was detected only once. This chain uses TRBV5-6 with TRBJ1-6; 9 nucleotides line up with TRBD1. This CDR3 comprises 15 residues. With 4 bases clipped from V and 8 bases from J, the junction kept 7 bases outside the gene matches. Germline V gene lookup returns CDR1 SGHDT and CDR2 YYEEEE. The CDR3 loop is CASSRPTGGDSPLHF. The CDR3 bases are TGTGCCAGCAGCAGACCGACAGGGGGGGATTCACCCCTCCACTTT. The variable domain in full, with the rest retrieved from reference TRBV5-6 and TRBJ1-6, is DAGVTQSPTHLIKTRGQQVTLRCSPKSGHDTVSWYQQALGQGPQFIFQYYEEEERQRGNFPDRFSGHQFPNYSSELNVNALLLGDSALYLCASSRPTGGDSPLHFGNGTRLTVT.

This clone is categorized as medium-sized. The chain joins TRBV5-4 to TRBJ2-7; TRBD2 matches at 12 bases. Germline-derived CDR1 and CDR2 are SGHNT and YYREEE (reference sequence). V lost 1 base and J lost 9; bases outside the gene matches: 8. The length of the CDR3 is 15 residues. Here the CDR3 DNA reads TGTGCCAGCAGCTTGAGGACTAGCGGGACCGTCCGGCAGTACTTC. It translates to CASSLRTSGTVRQYF.

This clone was detected once. This chain connects TRBV10-3 to TRBJ2-3; 13 bases fit TRBD2. The CDR3 is made up of 18 amino acids. Losses at the gene ends were 3 bases for V and 2 bases for J; bases not matched to a gene: 8. The germline gives CDR1 ENHRY, CDR2 SYGVKD. This CDR3 is CAISDFPGTSGTTDTQYF. DNA for the CDR3: TGTGCCATCAGTGACTTCCCCGGGACTAGCGGGACCACAGATACGCAGTATTTT.

V is TRBV7-8 and J is TRBJ1-2; weak D call: TRBD1 (6 bases). This CDR3 has 13 amino acids. The ends were cut back, 5 bases at V and 1 base at J, with 8 bases in the middle. Per germline, CDR1 SGHVS and CDR2 FQNEAQ. CDR3 region: CASSVDSNYGYTF. The CDR3, as DNA: TGTGCCAGCAGCGTGGACAGTAACTATGGCTACACCTTC.

This chain links TRBV5-4 with TRBJ2-5; D ambiguous. Germline V lookup: CDR1 SGHNT, CDR2 YYREEE (reference sequence). V lost 0 bases and J lost 3, with 6 bases in between. The CDR3 sequence is 13 residues long. CDR3 DNA sequence: TGTGCCAGCAGCTTGGGCGCGGAAGAGACCCAGTACTTC. It yields the protein CASSLGAEETQYF.